The 23 T cell receptor beta chains below come from one sample, sequenced in a study of Graves' ophthalmopathy and Graves' hyperthyroidism. The sequenced template was RNA, covering the TCR beta CDR3 region. The library came from an HTBI-primed first-round RT-PCR and a second-round multiplex PCR. TCRdb re-called the multiplex PCR reads with MiXCR, one entry per CDR3 protein. The sample includes 400,000 or so distinct CDR3 sequences, about 18% seen only once; the top ten take 2.4%. Material: peripheral blood. All receptors derive from an adult woman with stable Graves' hyperthyroidism.

This clonotype was detected many times. The chain carries TRBV28 and TRBJ2-7, with a weak D call TRBD2 (7 bases). Germline loops: CDR1 MDHEN, CDR2 SYDVKM. V gave up 0 bases and J gave up 0 bases, with 9 bases separating them. The CDR3 has 15 amino acids. The CDR3 DNA sequence: TGTGCCAGCAGTTTATGGGGGGGGGCCTCCTACGAGCAGTACTTC. Encoded protein: CASSLWGGASYEQYF.

This clonotype came up many times. This sequence joins TRBV14 and TRBJ2-7, with 8 bases that match TRBD1. The junction had 7 bases not matched to a gene; V was cut back by 3 bases and J by 3 bases. CDR3 length equals 15 residues. Germline V gene sequence: CDR1 SGHDN, CDR2 FVKESK. CDR3 nucleotides: TGTGCCAGCAGCCATCGGACAGGGATAGGCTACGAGCAGTACTTC. Residues: CASSHRTGIGYEQYF.

Note on this clonotype: The CDR3 carries no conserved terminal phenylalanine or tryptophan, so it likely arises from a read error. Because the CDR3's place on the DNA is in doubt, the DNA is left out and the CDR3 is given as listed by TCRdb. The genes are TRBV6-2 or TRBV6-3 and TRBJ1-1. The CDR3 comprises 12 residues, both ends counted. Germline V lookup: CDR1 MNHEY, CDR2 SVGEGT. This chain's CDR3 is CASSYGITEAFI.

CDR3 DNA sequence: TGTGCCAGCAGCTTAAATCAGGGGGAGGGCACTGAAGCTTTCTTT. This codes for CASSLNQGEGTEAFF. This chain uses TRBV7-3 with TRBJ1-1; 7 bases fit TRBD1. V gave up 1 base and J gave up 4 bases; unmatched junction bases: 6. Germline lookup yields CDR1 SGHTA and CDR2 FQGTGA. This CDR3 has 15 residues.

This clonotype was recorded many times. The chain joins TRBV20-1 to TRBJ2-5; D not resolved. The CDR3 contains 12 residues. CDR1 DFQATT and CDR2 SNEGSKA come from the germline V gene (reference sequence). V shed 6 bases and J shed 2 bases, with 10 bases lying between them. The CDR3 sequence is CSAARAQETQYF. The CDR3 DNA is TGCAGTGCGGCTAGGGCACAAGAGACCCAGTACTTC.

This clonotype was seen at least ten times. The V and J genes are TRBV12-3 or TRBV12-4 and TRBJ2-2, with 9 bases aligning to TRBD2. The CDR3 is 18 residues long. J lost 7 bases, V lost 5 bases, and 17 bases had no gene match. CDR3 DNA: TGTGCCAGCAGTCCCCCCCGTCCGGGACTAGCCCCTCTCGGGGAGCTGTTTTTT. Amino acids: CASSPPRPGLAPLGELFF.

This clonotype was recorded many times. The chain has TRBV3-1 and TRBJ2-7; 8 bases line up with TRBD2. The CDR3 extends over 15 amino acids. V shed 1 base and J 2 bases; nucleotides not matched to a gene: 4. CDR1 and CDR2 from the germline V gene are LGHDT and YNNKEL (reference sequence). CDR3: CASSQGGGRPYEQYF. CDR3 in DNA: TGTGCCAGCAGCCAAGGAGGCGGGAGGCCCTACGAGCAGTACTTC.

The chain joins TRBV11-1 to TRBJ1-1; no firm D call. CDR3 length: 16 residues. The germline gives CDR1 SGHAT, CDR2 FQDESV (reference sequence). The germline V and J ends were trimmed by 0 bases and 2 bases, with 13 bases remaining between them. The CDR3 here is CASSLALAALNTEAFF. Here the CDR3 DNA reads TGTGCCAGCAGCTTAGCGTTGGCGGCCCTTAACACTGAAGCTTTCTTT.

The sample holds a few counts of this clonotype. The chain uses TRBV30 and TRBJ2-2, with D perhaps TRBD1 (6 bases). Trimming pared 5 bases from V and 6 bases from J, leaving 13 bases between. The CDR3 loop spans 13 amino acids. Germline values: CDR1 GTSNPN, CDR2 SVGIG (reference sequence). This CDR3 reads CAWAHGQPGELFF. The CDR3 nucleotides are TGTGCCTGGGCCCACGGACAGCCCGGGGAGCTGTTTTTT.

With regard to this clonotype: A much larger clone sits a single nucleotide away, making a read error possible. The chain joins TRBV2 to TRBJ1-2; D remains unclear. The CDR3 consists of 13 residues. Germline lookup yields CDR1 SNHLY and CDR2 FYNNEI. CDR3 region: CVSSPSLNYGYTF. The CDR3 nucleotides read TGTGTCAGTAGTCCCTCATTGAACTATGGCTACACCTTC.

This clonotype was found many times. The chain couples TRBV6-5 to TRBJ1-1; maybe TRBD1 (5 bases). Looked up from germline, CDR1 is MNHEY and CDR2 is SVGAGI. This CDR3 has 15 residues. V was pared by 2 bases and J by 3 bases, with 13 bases between. This CDR3 reads CASSYPAEGDTEAFF. CDR3 DNA sequence: TGTGCCAGCAGTTACCCCGCGGAAGGGGACACTGAAGCTTTCTTT.

This clonotype was detected many times. The chain has TRBV9 and TRBJ2-5; D is possibly TRBD1 or TRBD2 (5 bases each). The germline CDR1 and CDR2 sequences are SGDLS and YYNGEE. Trimming removed 4 bases from V and 5 bases from J, with 21 bases in between. This CDR3 region has 16 residues. The CDR3 coding sequence is TGTGCCAGCAGCCCGAGTGGGCAGGGAGCCCACGAGACCCAGTACTTC. It encodes CASSPSGQGAHETQYF.

This clonotype was found many times. The gene calls are TRBV30 and TRBJ2-2; D is undetermined. The CDR3 contains 14 residues. The germline V gene has CDR1 GTSNPN and CDR2 SVGIG (reference sequence). Trimming cost V 0 bases and J 8 bases, with 13 bases left between them. The CDR3 loop reads CAWSVVRQAGELFF. The DNA of the CDR3 is TGTGCCTGGAGTGTGGTTAGGCAGGCTGGGGAGCTGTTTTTT.

There are many counts of this clonotype. The V and J genes are TRBV24-1 and TRBJ2-7, with TRBD1 matching 10 bases. This CDR3 is built from 16 residues. V lost 7 bases to trimming and J lost 5 bases; unmatched junction nucleotides: 13. CDR1 is KGHDR and CDR2 is SFDVKD in the germline V gene. The CDR3 DNA follows: TGTGCCACCAGCCCTCCCCCGGGACAGGGGTTCAACGAGCAGTACTTC. Translated: CATSPPPGQGFNEQYF.

The gene calls are TRBV20-1 and TRBJ1-6; TRBD1 aligns across 8 bases. V lost 6 bases to trimming and J lost 6 bases; unmatched junction nucleotides: 7. The CDR3 has 14 residues. The germline V gene encodes CDR1 DFQATT and CDR2 SNEGSKA (reference sequence). CDR3 DNA sequence: TGCAGTGCCCCTGACAGGGGATCTAATTCACCCCTCCACTTT. Translating gives CSAPDRGSNSPLHF.

Details on this clonotype: A much larger clone is a single base away; this may be a read error. The rearrangement joins TRBV4-1 to TRBJ2-5; 9 bases agree with TRBD2. Germline V gene lookup returns CDR1 MGHRA and CDR2 YSYEKL. This CDR3 has 14 residues. V lost 4 bases, J lost 5 bases, and 5 bases stayed unmatched. CDR3 loop: CASSLLSGGETQYF. For the CDR3, the DNA is TGCGCCAGCAGCCTGCTTAGCGGGGGCGAGACCCAGTACTTC.

The table lists this clonotype with many counts. The CDR3, as DNA: TGCAGTGCTAGTTGGACTGGCTCCTACGAGCAGTACTTC. Its translation is CSASWTGSYEQYF. This sequence joins TRBV20-1 and TRBJ2-7; tentative D call: TRBD2 (5 bases). V lost 3 bases to trimming and J lost 0 bases, with 9 bases between them. The CDR3 covers 13 residues. CDR1 DFQATT and CDR2 SNEGSKA come from the germline V gene (reference sequence).

Ten or more counts support this clonotype. The junction does not match germline at one end; this may be a read error. This chain connects TRBV28 to TRBJ2-5; tentatively, D is TRBD2 (5 bases). The germline V gene encodes CDR1 MDHEN and CDR2 SYDVKM. The CDR3 consists of 15 residues. CDR3 loop: CASNPLEEVQETQHF. The CDR3 bases are TGTGCCAGCAACCCACTAGAAGAGGTCCAAGAGACCCAGCACTTC.

This clonotype has ten or more counts. This chain uses TRBV2 with TRBJ2-5; D might be TRBD1 (5 bases). Germline assignment: CDR1 SNHLY and CDR2 FYNNEI. Trimming removed 1 base at V and 2 bases at J, with 8 bases between. The CDR3 spans 14 residues. The CDR3 DNA sequence: TGTGCCAGCAGTGAAGGGGGCTATCAAGAGACCCAGTACTTC. Translating gives CASSEGGYQETQYF.

This clonotype was observed many times. V and J are TRBV19 and TRBJ1-2, with 7 bases aligning to TRBD1. Germline V gene lookup returns CDR1 LNHDA and CDR2 SQIVND (reference sequence). V was pared by 6 bases and J by 6 bases, with 13 bases of the junction left unmatched. The CDR3 loop spans 15 amino acids. CDR3: CASRKVGQKKNGYTF. The CDR3 coding sequence is TGTGCCAGTAGGAAGGTGGGACAGAAGAAAAATGGCTACACCTTC.

This clonotype occurred many times. V and J are TRBV29-1 and TRBJ1-2; the D gene is possibly TRBD1 (5 bases). Germline assignment: CDR1 SQVTM and CDR2 ANQGSEA. This CDR3 region has 15 residues. The V gene lost 8 bases and the J gene lost 4 bases, with 23 bases spanning the gap. The CDR3 loop reads CSILLFRAGTYGYTF. For the CDR3, the DNA is TGCAGCATTCTTCTCTTTAGGGCAGGGACCTATGGCTACACCTTC.

This clonotype appeared many times. This chain links TRBV12-3 or TRBV12-4 with TRBJ2-7; D is unclear. CDR3 size: 13 residues. Trimming removed 0 bases at V and 5 bases at J, with 8 bases between. CDR3 residues: CASSLAAADEQYF. The CDR3 DNA reads as TGTGCCAGCAGTTTAGCGGCAGCCGACGAGCAGTACTTC.

There are a few counts of this clonotype. The V and J genes are TRBV4-2 and TRBJ2-5; tentatively, D is TRBD2 (7 bases). The CDR3 has 17 residues. Per germline, CDR1 LGHNA and CDR2 YNFKEQ. V lost 0 bases and J lost 9, with 23 bases in between. The CDR3 spells CASSQDERDTLRSAQYF. The CDR3 DNA is TGTGCCAGCAGCCAAGATGAGCGGGACACCCTACGTTCGGCCCAGTACTTC.